This T cell receptor beta chain was captured by sequencing in a study of blood T cell repertoires in COVID-19. The V segment lost 7 bases and the J segment 0 bases; nucleotides outside the gene matches: 6. The CDR3 is 15 residues long. CDR1 SGHRS and CDR2 YFSETQ come from the germline V gene. Using immunoSEQ multiplex PCR, the repertoire was profiled, and TCRdb retains in-frame clones only, with some absent. The sample yields roughly 250,000 clones, 70% to 90% seen once. The chain combines TRBV5-1 with TRBJ2-3, with TRBD1 identical over 9 bases. This clonotype was obtained from a human donor with COVID-19, enrolled during active disease. The donor label of this sample is uncertain. The source material was peripheral blood. CDR3 protein: CASHRGTGSTDTQYF. The CDR3 coding sequence is TGCGCCAGCCACAGGGGGACAGGGAGCACAGATACGCAGTATTTT.